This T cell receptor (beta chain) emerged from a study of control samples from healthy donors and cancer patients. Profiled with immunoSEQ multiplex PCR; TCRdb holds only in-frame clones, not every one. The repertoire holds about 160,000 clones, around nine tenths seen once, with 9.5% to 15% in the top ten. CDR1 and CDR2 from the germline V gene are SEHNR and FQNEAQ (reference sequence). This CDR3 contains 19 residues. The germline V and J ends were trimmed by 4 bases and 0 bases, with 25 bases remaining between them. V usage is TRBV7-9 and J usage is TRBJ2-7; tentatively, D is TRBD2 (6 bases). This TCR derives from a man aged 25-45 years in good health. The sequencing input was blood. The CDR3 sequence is CASSYSGGPLTQNSYEQYF. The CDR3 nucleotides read TGTGCCAGCAGCTACTCCGGGGGACCCCTCACCCAAAACTCCTACGAGCAGTACTTC.